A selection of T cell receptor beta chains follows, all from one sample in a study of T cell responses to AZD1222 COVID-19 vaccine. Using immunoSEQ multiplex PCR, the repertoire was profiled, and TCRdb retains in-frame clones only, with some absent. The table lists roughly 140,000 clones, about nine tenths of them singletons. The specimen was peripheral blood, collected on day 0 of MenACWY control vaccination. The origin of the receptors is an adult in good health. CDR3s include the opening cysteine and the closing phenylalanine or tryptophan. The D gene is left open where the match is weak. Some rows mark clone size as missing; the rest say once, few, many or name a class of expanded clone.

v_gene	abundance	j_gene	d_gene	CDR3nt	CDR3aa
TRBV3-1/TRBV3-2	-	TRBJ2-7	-	TGTGCCAGCAGCCAAGCCGGGGGCTCCTACGAGCAGTACTTC	CASSQAGGSYEQYF
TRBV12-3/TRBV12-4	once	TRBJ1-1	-	TGTGCCAGCAGTTTATACGGGGCTGAAGCTTTCTTT	CASSLYGAEAFF
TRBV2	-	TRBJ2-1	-	TGTGCCAGCAAGCCTTCACCCGGGACCAGACAGTTCTTC	CASKPSPGTRQFF
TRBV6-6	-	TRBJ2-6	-	TGTGCCAGCAGCTCCCCCGGTTCTGGGGCCAACGTCCTGACTTTC	CASSSPGSGANVLTF
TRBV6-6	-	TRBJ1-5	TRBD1	TGTGCCAGCAGTCAGGGGACAGGGGTTAATCAGCCCCAGCATTTT	CASSQGTGVNQPQHF
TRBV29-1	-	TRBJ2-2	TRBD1	TGCAGCGTTGAAGATATGCAGGGGGCGACCGGGGAGCTGTTTTTT	CSVEDMQGATGELFF
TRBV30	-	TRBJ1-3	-	TGTGCCTGGAGTGTACGAACAATCTCTGGAAACACCATATATTTT	CAWSVRTISGNTIYF
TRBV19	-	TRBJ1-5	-	TGTGCCAGTAGTATGGGAGTTTATAGCAATCAGCCCCAGCATTTT	CASSMGVYSNQPQHF
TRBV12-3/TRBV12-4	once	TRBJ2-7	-	TGTGCCAGCAGCCGTACAGGGTCCTACGAGCAGTACTTC	CASSRTGSYEQYF
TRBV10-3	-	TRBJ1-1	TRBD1	TGTGCCAGCAAACAGGGGGCGAACACTGAAGCTTTCTTT	CASKQGANTEAFF
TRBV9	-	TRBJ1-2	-	TGTGCCAGCACTCCGATTGGGGACAACGCTAACTATGGCTACACCTTC	CASTPIGDNANYGYTF
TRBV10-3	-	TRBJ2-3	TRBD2	TGTGCCATCAGTGCCAGCGGGAGGGCCTTAGATACGCAGTATTTT	CAISASGRALDTQYF
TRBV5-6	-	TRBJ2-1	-	TGTGCCAGCAGCTTAGAAGTGCTGAGCTCCTACAATGAGCAGTTCTTC	CASSLEVLSSYNEQFF
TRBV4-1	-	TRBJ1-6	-	TGCGCCAGCAGCCAAGGGGGGACCTCGAGAGCCCTCCACTTT	CASSQGGTSRALHF
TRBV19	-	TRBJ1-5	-	TGTGCCAGTAGTCCCGACAGGTATGGTGTGAGTCAGCCCCAGCATTTT	CASSPDRYGVSQPQHF
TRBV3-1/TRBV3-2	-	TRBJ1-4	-	TGTGCCAGCAGCCTTACAGGAGTTAATGAAAAACTGTTTTTT	CASSLTGVNEKLFF
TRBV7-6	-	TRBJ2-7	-	TGTGCCAGCAGCTTAGATTCGGGTTTATGGTACTTC	CASSLDSGLWYF
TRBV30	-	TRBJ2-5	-	TGTGCCTGGAGTGTGGGGGGGGCCGAGACCCAGTACTTC	CAWSVGGAETQYF
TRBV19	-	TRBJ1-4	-	TGTGCCAGTAAGGACCGTGGAACCTGGGCTAATGAAAAACTGTTTTTT	CASKDRGTWANEKLFF
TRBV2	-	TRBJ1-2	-	TGTGCCAGCAGTGATGGGCAGATCTATGGCTACACCTTC	CASSDGQIYGYTF
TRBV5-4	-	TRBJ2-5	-	TGTGCCAGCAGCTTGAATCCGGAGCAAGAGACCCAGTACTTC	CASSLNPEQETQYF
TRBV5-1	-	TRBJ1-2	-	TGCGCCAGCACCCTGGATGGGCAGGGTGTGTATGGCTACACCTTC	CASTLDGQGVYGYTF
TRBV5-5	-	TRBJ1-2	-	TGTGCCAGCAGCTCGACGGGGGGAACTAACTATGGCTACACCTTC	CASSSTGGTNYGYTF
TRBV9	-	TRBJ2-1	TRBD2	TGTGCCAGCAGCGTAGGACTAGCGGGAATACCAAAGAACTCCTACAATGAGCAGTTCTTC	CASSVGLAGIPKNSYNEQFF
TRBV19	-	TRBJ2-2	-	TGTGCCAGTAGTATGGGGGGGGAGCTGTTTTTT	CASSMGGELFF
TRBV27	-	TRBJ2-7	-	TGTGCCAGCGCGAACTCACAGGGAAGCCCCTACGAGCAGTACTTC	CASANSQGSPYEQYF
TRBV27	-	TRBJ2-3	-	TGTGCCAGCAGTCCCTACTTACTCGGGCGCACAGATACGCAGTATTTT	CASSPYLLGRTDTQYF
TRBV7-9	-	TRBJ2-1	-	TGTGCCAGCAGCTTAGAGGCGGTGAGCTCCTACAATGAGCAGTTCTTC	CASSLEAVSSYNEQFF
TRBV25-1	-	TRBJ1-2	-	TGTGCCAGCAGTGCCGCAGGGACCCTTTTTAACTATGGCTACACCTTC	CASSAAGTLFNYGYTF
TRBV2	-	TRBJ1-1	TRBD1	TGTGCCAGCAGTCTGGACAGGGTGTCCACTGAAGCTTTCTTT	CASSLDRVSTEAFF
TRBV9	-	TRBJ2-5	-	TGTGCCAGCAGCCCAGCGGGAGAGACCCAGTACTTC	CASSPAGETQYF
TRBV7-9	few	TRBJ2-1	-	TGTGCCAGCAGGCGAGAAGGGGCAAATGAGCAGTTCTTC	CASRREGANEQFF
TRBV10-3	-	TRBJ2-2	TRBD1	TGTGCCATCAGTGAGCCCGGGACAGGGGGGGCCGGGGAGCTGTTTTTT	CAISEPGTGGAGELFF
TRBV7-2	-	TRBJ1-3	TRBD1	TGTGCCAGCAGCTTAACAGGGGGCCAGGGAAACACCATATATTTT	CASSLTGGQGNTIYF
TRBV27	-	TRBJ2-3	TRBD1	TGTGCCAGCAGCACAGGGGCCGTCCGCACAGATACGCAGTATTTT	CASSTGAVRTDTQYF
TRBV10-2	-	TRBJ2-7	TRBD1	TGCGCCAGTGGGACAGGCCGGGGTTCCTACGAGCAGTACTTC	CASGTGRGSYEQYF
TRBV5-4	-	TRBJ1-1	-	TGTGCCAGCAGCTTGGACCTGAACACTGAAGCTTTCTTT	CASSLDLNTEAFF
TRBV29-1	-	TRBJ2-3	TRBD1	TGCAGCGTGGACGGGACAGAGACAAGCACAGATACGCAGTATTTT	CSVDGTETSTDTQYF
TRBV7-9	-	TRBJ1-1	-	TGTGCCAGCAGCTTAGAGTCGACCACTGAAGCTTTCTTT	CASSLESTTEAFF
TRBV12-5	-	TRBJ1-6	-	TGTGCTAGTGGTTTTAGTTTCGGGGGGTCACCCCTCCACTTT	CASGFSFGGSPLHF
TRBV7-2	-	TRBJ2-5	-	TGTGCCAGCAGCTTCGGGCGTAATGGCGGGGGCCCAAGCGGGACCCAGTACTTC	CASSFGRNGGGPSGTQYF
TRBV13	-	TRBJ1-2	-	TGTGCCAGCAGCGACGGATCTGTACCTTACTATGGCTACACCTTC	CASSDGSVPYYGYTF
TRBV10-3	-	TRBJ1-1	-	TGTGCCATCAGTGAGTCCGGTTTTAGTGAAGCTTTCTTT	CAISESGFSEAFF
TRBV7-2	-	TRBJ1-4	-	TGTGCCAGCAGCTCGGTCACTAATGAAAAACTGTTTTTT	CASSSVTNEKLFF
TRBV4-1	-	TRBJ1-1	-	TGCGCCAGCAGCCAAGATCCTTGGGGGGTGGGCACTGAAGCTTTCTTT	CASSQDPWGVGTEAFF
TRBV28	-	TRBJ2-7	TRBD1	TGTGCCAGCAGTTCATCCGCACAGGGGTGGTCCTACGAGCAGTACTTC	CASSSSAQGWSYEQYF
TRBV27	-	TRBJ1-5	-	TGTGCCAGCAGTTTACGTCAAGGGGATCAGCCCCAGCATTTT	CASSLRQGDQPQHF
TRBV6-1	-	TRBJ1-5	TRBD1	TGTGCCAGCAGTGAACGGCGTATGGGGACAGCATATAGCAATCAGCCCCAGCATTTT	CASSERRMGTAYSNQPQHF
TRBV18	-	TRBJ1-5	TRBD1	TGTGCCAGCGCCGACAGGGGCCAGCCCCAGCATTTT	CASADRGQPQHF
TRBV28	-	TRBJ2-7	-	TGTGCCAGCAACGGGAGACAGGCCTACGAGCAGTACTTC	CASNGRQAYEQYF